The 11 T cell receptor beta chains given below trace back to one sample, sequenced in a study of T cell clonotyping in hematopoietic cell transplantation. Assay used: immunoSEQ multiplex PCR; TCRdb lists only in-frame clones, some missing. In the table there are 65,000 to 80,000 clones, 90% to 97% of which are singletons. The time point: recipient sample about 28 days before transplant, after cytoreduction. The starting material was peripheral blood mononuclear cells, obtained before stem cell transplant. The receptors shown here come from a woman between 45 and 65 years old with acute myeloid leukemia. Some clones in this sample may be carry-over from other donors' samples.

The CDR3 sequence is CASSFEGFSYEQYF. The DNA of the CDR3 is TGCGCCAGCAGCTTCGAGGGATTCTCCTACGAGCAGTACTTC. The chain uses TRBV5-1 and TRBJ2-7; a possible D gene is TRBD2 (5 bases). From germline, CDR1 is SGHRS and CDR2 YFSETQ. The CDR3 length is 14 residues. Trimming stripped 2 bases from V and 0 bases from J, with 9 bases between. Full variable domain (outside the CDR3, taken from reference TRBV5-1 and TRBJ2-7): KAGVTQTPRYLIKTRGQQVTLSCSPISGHRSVSWYQQTPGQGLQFLFEYFSETQRNKGNFPGRFSGRQFSNSRSEMNVSTLELGDSALYLCASSFEGFSYEQYFGPGTRLTVT.

This chain connects TRBV5-4 to TRBJ1-2; no definite D call. Trimming removed 5 bases at V and 2 bases at J, with 10 bases between. The CDR3 covers 13 residues. Per the germline V gene, CDR1 is SGHNT and CDR2 is YYREEE (reference sequence). CDR3 coding DNA: TGTGCCAGCAGTCCCCCGGAGAACTATGGCTACACCTTC. Protein sequence: CASSPPENYGYTF. Complete variable domain (other parts from reference TRBV5-4 and TRBJ1-2): ETGVTQSPTHLIKTRGQQVTLRCSSQSGHNTVSWYQQALGQGPQFIFQYYREEENGRGNFPPRFSGLQFPNYSSELNVNALELDDSALYLCASSPPENYGYTFGSGTRLTVV.

This chain joins TRBV5-1 and TRBJ1-1; D remains ambiguous. Trimming took off 2 bases at V and 3 bases at J, with 11 bases between the two ends. The CDR3 consists of 14 residues. CDR1 SGHRS and CDR2 YFSETQ come from the germline V gene. The CDR3 loop is CASSLTVGDTEAFF. In DNA, the CDR3 is TGCGCCAGCAGCTTAACAGTCGGGGACACTGAAGCTTTCTTT.

CDR3 DNA sequence: TGTGCCAGCAGCCCCCGACGGGATTTCTACGAGCAGTACTTC. It encodes CASSPRRDFYEQYF. The chain employs TRBV11-2 and TRBJ2-7, with TRBD2 as a possible D gene (5 bases). Looked up from germline, CDR1 is SGHAT and CDR2 is FQNNGV. V was cut by 5 bases and J by 3 bases, with 14 bases left in between. CDR3 length: 14 amino acids. The full variable domain, completed using reference TRBV11-2 and TRBJ2-7, is EAGVAQSPRYKIIEKRQSVAFWCNPISGHATLYWYQQILGQGPKLLIQFQNNGVVDDSQLPKDRFSAERLKGVDSTLKIQPAKLEDSAVYLCASSPRRDFYEQYFGPGTRLTVT.

The rearrangement links TRBV28 to TRBJ2-1, with 8 bases that match TRBD2. CDR3 length: 16 residues. Germline V CDR1 and CDR2: MDHEN, SYDVKM. J lost 1 base, V lost 9 bases, and 11 bases had no gene match. In DNA form, the CDR3 reads TGTGCCAGTTGGATCGGGGGGGCCTCTTCCTACAATGAGCAGTTCTTC. It encodes CASWIGGASSYNEQFF.

This chain joins TRBV28 and TRBJ2-3, with 9 bases lining up with TRBD2. Germline lookup yields CDR1 MDHEN and CDR2 SYDVKM. J gave up 0 bases and V 4 bases, and 2 bases lay outside the gene matches. This CDR3 has 15 residues. The CDR3 coding sequence is TGTGCCAGCAGTTCCACTAGCGGGAGCACAGATACGCAGTATTTT. Translating it yields CASSSTSGSTDTQYF.

This clone was counted once. An end of the junction differs from the germline gene, which may be a read error. V is TRBV7-7 and J is TRBJ2-2, with TRBD2 as a possible D gene (5 bases). CDR3 size: 15 residues. CDR1 and CDR2 (germline): SSHAT, FNYEAQ (reference sequence). The CDR3 is CASSLVGANTGELFF. The CDR3 nucleotides are TGTGCTAGCAGCTTAGTGGGAGCTAACACCGGGGAGCTGTTTTTT.

This chain connects TRBV5-1 to TRBJ2-7; no clear D gene. Trimming shortened V by 0 bases and J by 7 bases, and 8 bases separated the two germline ends. There are 12 residues in the CDR3. Germline assignment: CDR1 SGHRS and CDR2 YFSETQ. This CDR3 is CASSLVWGEQYF. The CDR3 bases are TGCGCCAGCAGCTTGGTGTGGGGTGAGCAGTACTTC.

The rearrangement links TRBV6-5 to TRBJ1-2, with TRBD1 matching 7 bases. This CDR3 spans 15 amino acids. The germline V gene has CDR1 MNHEY and CDR2 SVGAGI. Trimming cost V 4 bases and J 7 bases; bases outside gene matches: 12. CDR3 sequence: CASSLSGQSMGGYTF. The DNA for the CDR3 is TGTGCCAGCAGTTTATCGGGACAGTCTATGGGTGGCTACACCTTC.

This chain connects TRBV6-1 to TRBJ2-7; 12 bases fit TRBD1. The junction had 5 bases not matched to a gene; V was cut back by 6 bases and J by 5 bases. Germline V CDR1 and CDR2: MNHNS, SASEGT. The CDR3 has 14 residues. Written as DNA, the CDR3 is TGTGCCAGCAGAGGGACAGGGGGCCTTCACGAGCAGTACTTC. Its protein is CASRGTGGLHEQYF.

This chain connects TRBV6-1 to TRBJ2-7; no reliable D call. The CDR3 runs to 17 residues. Germline CDR1 is MNHNS and CDR2 is SASEGT. Deletions cut 1 base from V and 0 bases from J, with 16 bases between. The CDR3 spells CASSEGVEGPNSYEQYF. CDR3 sequence (DNA): TGTGCCAGCAGTGAAGGGGTAGAAGGGCCAAACTCCTACGAGCAGTACTTC.